The clone carrying this T cell receptor (beta chain) was recorded many times. Each cDNA held unique molecular identifiers, and template switching gave it a universal primer site. TCRdb reprocessed the 5' RACE reads with MiXCR, giving one entry per CDR3 protein. The repertoire holds around 140,000 distinct CDR3 sequences, with 3% to 4.5% as singletons. The V end lost 5 bases, the J end lost 1 base, and 18 bases lay between the germline ends. The CDR3 sequence is 18 residues long. Germline V gene lookup returns CDR1 SGHAT and CDR2 FQDESV (reference sequence). Healthy Caucasians were all of the donors. This specimen belongs to a study of identical twins.

Sequenced sample: memory T cells sorted from blood. This clonotype originated in a young man in good health. The chain links TRBV11-1 to TRBJ2-6, with D tentatively TRBD1 (6 bases). CDR3 nucleotide sequence: TGTGCCAGCAGCCCCCGGCACAGGGCTTCTTCTGGGGCCAACGTCCTGACTTTC. Translation gives CASSPRHRASSGANVLTF.